This T cell receptor beta chain is from a study of blood T cell repertoires in COVID-19. Per the authors' pipeline: Researchers report that nucleated cell counts were estimated from reference gene primer amplification. Repertoires were generated with immunoSEQ multiplex PCR, while TCRdb's copy carries only in-frame clones and drops some. V, J and clone size are those of that table, while D and trimming were read from the DNA. Of 370,000 or so clones in the sample, approximately 80% were seen once. This clone was recorded only once. Germline CDR1 reads SGHDT; CDR2 reads YYEEEE. The V gene end was trimmed by 0 bases and the J gene end by 6 bases; junction bases not matched to a gene: 2. The length of the CDR3 is 15 residues.

What was sequenced was peripheral blood. The J gene is TRBJ1-4, the V gene TRBV5-6; the match to TRBD1 covers 10 bases. The clonotype was recovered from a human donor with acute or convalescent COVID-19. The donor label of this sample is uncertain. The CDR3 protein is CASSLVGQGDEKLFF. DNA for the CDR3: TGTGCCAGCAGCTTGGTCGGACAGGGGGATGAAAAACTGTTTTTT.